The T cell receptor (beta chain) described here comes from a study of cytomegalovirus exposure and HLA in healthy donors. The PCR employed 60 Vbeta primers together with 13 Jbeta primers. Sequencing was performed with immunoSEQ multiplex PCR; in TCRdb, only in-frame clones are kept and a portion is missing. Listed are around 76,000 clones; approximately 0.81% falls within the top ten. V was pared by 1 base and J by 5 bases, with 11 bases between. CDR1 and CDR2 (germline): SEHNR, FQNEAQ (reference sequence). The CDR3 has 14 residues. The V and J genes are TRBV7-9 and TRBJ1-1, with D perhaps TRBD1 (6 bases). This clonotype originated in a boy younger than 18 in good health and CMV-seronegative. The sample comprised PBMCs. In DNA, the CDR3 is TGTGCCAGCAGCTTAGACAGGGCCATAACTGAAGCTTTCTTT. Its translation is CASSLDRAITEAFF.